This T cell receptor beta chain was captured by sequencing in a study of T cell clonality in common variable immunodeficiency. The CDR3 loop spans 15 amino acids. Per the germline V gene, CDR1 is LGHNT and CDR2 is FRNRAP. Trimming took off 5 bases at V and 3 bases at J, with 14 bases between the two ends. There are many counts of this clone. Its antigen remains unknown. The CDR3 is cut off 3 residues early in the read; its end comes from the germline J gene. Each donor provided about 4.5 to 9 ml of heparinized whole blood. Equal genomic DNA amounts from CVID and control samples were sequenced. Data came from immunoSEQ multiplex PCR; TCRdb stores just in-frame clones and leaves some out. This sample has approximately 46,000 clones, each found more than once. Overall study findings and caveats: Common variable immunodeficiency TCR beta sequences reportedly had fewer deletions and N-nucleotide insertions.

The material sequenced was peripheral blood mononuclear cells. The chain combines TRBV12-5 with TRBJ1-5; possible D gene TRBD1, 5 bases. The TCR originated in a person aged 18 to 75 in good health. The CDR3 protein is CASGHGTVSNQPQHF. Incomplete CDR3 DNA: TGTGCTAGTGGTCATGGGACTGTCTCCAATCAGCCC.